This record looks at one T cell receptor (beta chain) sequence and its context. Its target is not known. The data were obtained in a study of shared clonotypes between healthy human individuals. Donors were healthy HIV-negative adults without recently reported acute infections or vaccinations. Libraries were prepared by immunoSEQ multiplex PCR; TCRdb keeps only in-frame clonotypes and omits some of them. The sample shows more than 2,000,000 clones, approximately 95% of them seen only once. Whole-study findings and limits: Compared with clonotypes that all four donors shared, non-shared clonotypes had lower generation probabilities.

V gave up 1 base and J gave up 4 bases, with 11 bases separating them. Germline V gene sequence: CDR1 SEHNR, CDR2 FQNEAQ (reference sequence). This CDR3 has 15 residues. The V gene is TRBV7-9, the J gene TRBJ2-1; D perhaps matches TRBD1 (5 bases). The sequenced sample consisted of naive CD4+ T cells from PBMCs. The subset was: CD45RA+ positively selected. The sequence was obtained from a man aged 18 to 29 in good health. Some clones in this sample may be carry-over from other donors' samples. CDR3 DNA sequence: TGTGCCAGCAGCTTAGAGTCAGGGTTGTACAATGAGCAGTTCTTC. Its protein is CASSLESGLYNEQFF.